This T cell receptor beta chain was retrieved from a study of cytomegalovirus exposure and HLA in healthy donors. On the study more broadly: Unique TCRs numbering roughly 80 million, obtained from HLA-typed donors, made up an early data release.

The PCR used 60 Vbeta and 13 Jbeta primers. Measured with immunoSEQ multiplex PCR; TCRdb has only the in-frame clones, and not every one. The sample features more than 95,000 clones, with 1% in its top ten. V was cut by 4 bases and J by 8 bases, with 5 bases left in between. Per the germline V gene, CDR1 is SEHNR and CDR2 is FQNEAQ (reference sequence). This CDR3 has 11 amino acids. Note on this clone: What it binds is not known.

Findings and caveats of the study: It was reported that TCR beta sequences correctly inferred the HLA-A and HLA-B alleles for most subjects.

The sequencing input was PBMCs. This TCR came from a man aged 18 to 29 in good health and CMV-seronegative. This chain links TRBV7-9 with TRBJ1-4; unclear D gene. The CDR3 region is CASSSGEKLFF. The CDR3 DNA reads TGTGCCAGCAGCTCGGGAGAAAAACTGTTTTTT.